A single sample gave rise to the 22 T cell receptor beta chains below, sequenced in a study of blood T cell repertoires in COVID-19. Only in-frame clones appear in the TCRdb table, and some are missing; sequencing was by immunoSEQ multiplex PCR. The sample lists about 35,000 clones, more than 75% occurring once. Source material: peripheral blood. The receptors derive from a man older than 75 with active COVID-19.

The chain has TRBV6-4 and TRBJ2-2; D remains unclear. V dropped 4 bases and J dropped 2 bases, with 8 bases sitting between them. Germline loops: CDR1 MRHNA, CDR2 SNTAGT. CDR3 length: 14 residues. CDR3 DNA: TGTGCCAGCAGTGTACAGCCTAACACCGGGGAGCTGTTTTTT. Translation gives CASSVQPNTGELFF.

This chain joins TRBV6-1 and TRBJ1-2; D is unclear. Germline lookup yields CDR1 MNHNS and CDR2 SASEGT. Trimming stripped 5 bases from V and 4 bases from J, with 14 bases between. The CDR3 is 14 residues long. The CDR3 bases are TGTGCCAGCAGTCTTGACGGTGAGGTCTATGGCTACACCTTC. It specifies CASSLDGEVYGYTF.

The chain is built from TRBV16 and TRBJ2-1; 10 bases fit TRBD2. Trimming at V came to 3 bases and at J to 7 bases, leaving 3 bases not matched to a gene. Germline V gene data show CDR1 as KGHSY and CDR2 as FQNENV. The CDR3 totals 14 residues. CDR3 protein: CASSQSGRGNEQFF. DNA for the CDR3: TGTGCCAGCAGCCAGAGCGGGAGGGGGAATGAGCAGTTCTTC.

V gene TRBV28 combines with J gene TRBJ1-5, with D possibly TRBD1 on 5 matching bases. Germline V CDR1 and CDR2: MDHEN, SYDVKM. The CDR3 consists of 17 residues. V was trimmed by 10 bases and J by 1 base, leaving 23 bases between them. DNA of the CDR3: TGTGCCACTACAATCGCAAACACAGGTTGGAGCAATCAGCCCCAGCATTTT. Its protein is CATTIANTGWSNQPQHF.

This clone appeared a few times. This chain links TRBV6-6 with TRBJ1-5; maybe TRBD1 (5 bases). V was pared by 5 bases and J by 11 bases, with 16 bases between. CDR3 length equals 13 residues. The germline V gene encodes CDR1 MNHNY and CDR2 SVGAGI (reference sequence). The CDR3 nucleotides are TGTGCCAGCAGTCGACAGTCGTCTGAGGCCCAGCATTTT. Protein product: CASSRQSSEAQHF.

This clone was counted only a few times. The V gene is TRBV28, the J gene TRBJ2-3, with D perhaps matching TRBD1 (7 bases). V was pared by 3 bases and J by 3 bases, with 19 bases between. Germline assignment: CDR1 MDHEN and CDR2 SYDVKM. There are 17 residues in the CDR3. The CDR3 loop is CASSLQGGFPVTDTQYF. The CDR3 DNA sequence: TGTGCCAGCAGTTTGCAGGGGGGCTTTCCAGTGACAGATACGCAGTATTTT.

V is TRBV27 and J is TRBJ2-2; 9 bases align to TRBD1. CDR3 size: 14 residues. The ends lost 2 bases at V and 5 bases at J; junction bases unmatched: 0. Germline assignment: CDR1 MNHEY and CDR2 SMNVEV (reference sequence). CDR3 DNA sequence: TGTGCCAGCAGTTTAGACAGGGGGACCGGGGAGCTGTTTTTT. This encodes CASSLDRGTGELFF.

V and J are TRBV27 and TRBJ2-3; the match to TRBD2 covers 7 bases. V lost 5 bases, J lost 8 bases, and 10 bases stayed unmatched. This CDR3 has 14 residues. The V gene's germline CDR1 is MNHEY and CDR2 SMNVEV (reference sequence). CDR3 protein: CASSHSSGRSTQYF. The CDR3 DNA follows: TGTGCCAGCAGTCACTCTAGCGGACGCAGTACGCAGTATTTT.

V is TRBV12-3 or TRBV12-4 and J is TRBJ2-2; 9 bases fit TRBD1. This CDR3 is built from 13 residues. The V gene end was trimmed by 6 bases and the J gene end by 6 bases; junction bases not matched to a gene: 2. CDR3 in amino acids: CASSWTGAGELFF. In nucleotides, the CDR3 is TGTGCCAGCAGCTGGACAGGGGCCGGGGAGCTGTTTTTT.

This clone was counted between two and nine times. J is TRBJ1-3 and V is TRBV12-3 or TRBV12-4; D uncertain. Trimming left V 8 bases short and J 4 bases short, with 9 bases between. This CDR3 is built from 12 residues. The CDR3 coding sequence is TGTGCCAGCGGCCCTCAGGGAAACACCATATATTTT. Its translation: CASGPQGNTIYF.

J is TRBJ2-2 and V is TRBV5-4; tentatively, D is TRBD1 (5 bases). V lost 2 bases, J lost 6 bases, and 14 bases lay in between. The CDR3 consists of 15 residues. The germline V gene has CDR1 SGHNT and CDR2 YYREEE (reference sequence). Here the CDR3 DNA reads TGTGCCAGCAGCTTAGTCAGGGCCGGGCCCGGGGAGCTGTTTTTT. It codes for CASSLVRAGPGELFF.

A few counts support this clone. The CDR3 nucleotides are TGTGCCAGCAGTTCACAGGGGGTGGACGAGCAGTACTTC. It specifies CASSSQGVDEQYF. The chain links TRBV28 to TRBJ2-7; 8 bases agree with TRBD1. CDR1 MDHEN and CDR2 SYDVKM come from the germline V gene. The trim removed 4 bases at V and 5 bases at J, leaving 4 bases unmatched. The CDR3 is 13 amino acids.

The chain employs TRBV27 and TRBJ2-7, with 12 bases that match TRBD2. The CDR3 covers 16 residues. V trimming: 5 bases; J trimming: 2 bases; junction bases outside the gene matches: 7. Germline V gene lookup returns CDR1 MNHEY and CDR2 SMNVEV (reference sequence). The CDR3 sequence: CASSELLAGGPYEQYF. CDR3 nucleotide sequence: TGTGCCAGCAGTGAATTACTAGCGGGAGGACCCTACGAGCAGTACTTC.

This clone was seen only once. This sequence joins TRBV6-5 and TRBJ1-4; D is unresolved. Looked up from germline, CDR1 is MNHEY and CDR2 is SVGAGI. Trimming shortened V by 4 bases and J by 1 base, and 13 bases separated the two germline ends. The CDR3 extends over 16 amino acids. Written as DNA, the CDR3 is TGTGCCAGCAGTTCCAAACCCGGGGTAACTAATGAAAAACTGTTTTTT. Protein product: CASSSKPGVTNEKLFF.

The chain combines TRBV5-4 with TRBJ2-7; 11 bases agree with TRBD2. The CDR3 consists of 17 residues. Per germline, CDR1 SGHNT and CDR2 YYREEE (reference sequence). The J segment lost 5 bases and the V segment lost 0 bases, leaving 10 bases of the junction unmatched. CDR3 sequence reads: CASSLAGGTSGPHEQYF. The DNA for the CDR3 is TGTGCCAGCAGCTTGGCCGGGGGGACTAGCGGACCCCACGAGCAGTACTTC.

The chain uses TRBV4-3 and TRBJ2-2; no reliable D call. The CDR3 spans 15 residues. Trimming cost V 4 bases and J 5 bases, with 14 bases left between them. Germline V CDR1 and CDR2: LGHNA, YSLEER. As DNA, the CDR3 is TGCGCCAGCAGCCGGAACCCAAGCGAGACCGGGGAGCTGTTTTTT. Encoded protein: CASSRNPSETGELFF.

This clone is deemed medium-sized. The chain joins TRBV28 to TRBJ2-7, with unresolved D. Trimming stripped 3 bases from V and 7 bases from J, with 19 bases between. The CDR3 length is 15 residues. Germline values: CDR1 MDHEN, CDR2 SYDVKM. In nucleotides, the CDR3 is TGTGCCAGCAGTTTCGAGACACCCCCCTTTGTTGAGCAGTACTTC. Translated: CASSFETPPFVEQYF.

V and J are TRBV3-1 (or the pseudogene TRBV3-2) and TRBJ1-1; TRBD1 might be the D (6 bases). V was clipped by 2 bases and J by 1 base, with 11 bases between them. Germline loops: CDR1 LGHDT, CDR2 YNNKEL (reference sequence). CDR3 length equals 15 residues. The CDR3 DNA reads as TGTGCCAGCAGCCAAAGGGGGGGGCGGAACACTGAAGCTTTCTTT. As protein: CASSQRGGRNTEAFF.

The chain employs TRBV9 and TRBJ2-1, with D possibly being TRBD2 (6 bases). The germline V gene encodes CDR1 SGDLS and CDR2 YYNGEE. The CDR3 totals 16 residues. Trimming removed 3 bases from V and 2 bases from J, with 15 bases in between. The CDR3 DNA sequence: TGTGCCAGCAGCGGCGCCGGGACTGGGCCCTACAATGAGCAGTTCTTC. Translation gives CASSGAGTGPYNEQFF.

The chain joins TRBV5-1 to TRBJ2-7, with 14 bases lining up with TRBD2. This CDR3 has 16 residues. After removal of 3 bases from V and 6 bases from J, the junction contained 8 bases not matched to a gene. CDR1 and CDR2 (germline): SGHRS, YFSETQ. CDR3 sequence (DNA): TGCGCCAGCAGCTCGACACCTGGGACTAGCGGGAGCGAGCAGTACTTC. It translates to CASSSTPGTSGSEQYF.

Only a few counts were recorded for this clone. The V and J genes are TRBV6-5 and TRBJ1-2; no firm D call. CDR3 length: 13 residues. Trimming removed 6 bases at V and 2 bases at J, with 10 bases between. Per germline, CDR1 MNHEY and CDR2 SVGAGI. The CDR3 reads CASRWTGNYGYTF. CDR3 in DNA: TGTGCCAGCAGGTGGACGGGGAACTATGGCTACACCTTC.

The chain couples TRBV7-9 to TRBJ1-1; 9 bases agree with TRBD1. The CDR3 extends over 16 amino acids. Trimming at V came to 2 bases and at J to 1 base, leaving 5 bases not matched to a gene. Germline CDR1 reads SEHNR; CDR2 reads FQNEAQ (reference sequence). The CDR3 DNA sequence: TGTGCCAGCAGCTTACAACAGGGGGCTTCGAACACTGAAGCTTTCTTT. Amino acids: CASSLQQGASNTEAFF. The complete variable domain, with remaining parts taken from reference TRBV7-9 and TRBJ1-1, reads DTGVSQNPRHKITKRGQNVTFRCDPISEHNRLYWYRQTLGQGPEFLTYFQNEAQLEKSRLLSDRFSAERPKGSFSTLEIQRTEQGDSAMYLCASSLQQGASNTEAFFGQGTRLTVV.